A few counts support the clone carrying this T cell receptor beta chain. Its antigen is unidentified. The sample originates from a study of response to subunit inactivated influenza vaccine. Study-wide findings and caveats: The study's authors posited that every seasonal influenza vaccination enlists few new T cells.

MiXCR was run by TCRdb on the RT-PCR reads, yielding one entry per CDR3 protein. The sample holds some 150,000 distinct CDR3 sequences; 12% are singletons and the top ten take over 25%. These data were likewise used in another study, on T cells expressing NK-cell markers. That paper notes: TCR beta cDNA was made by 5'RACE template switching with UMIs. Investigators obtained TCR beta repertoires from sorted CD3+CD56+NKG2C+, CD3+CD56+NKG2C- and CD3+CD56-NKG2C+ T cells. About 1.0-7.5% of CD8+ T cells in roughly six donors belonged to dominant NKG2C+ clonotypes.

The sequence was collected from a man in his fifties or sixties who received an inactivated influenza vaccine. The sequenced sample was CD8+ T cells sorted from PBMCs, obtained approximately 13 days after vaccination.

CDR3 residues: CASSLGASGGLNTGELFF. The CDR3 DNA reads TGTGCCAGCAGCTTAGGGGCTAGCGGGGGCCTTAACACCGGGGAGCTGTTTTTT. The V gene is TRBV7-8, the J gene TRBJ2-2; 10 bases align to TRBD2. Losses at the gene ends were 1 base for V and 2 bases for J; bases not matched to a gene: 7. CDR3 length: 18 amino acids. The germline V gene has CDR1 SGHVS and CDR2 FQNEAQ.